This is a list of T cell receptor beta chains from one sample in a study of cytomegalovirus exposure and HLA in healthy donors. The data were produced by immunoSEQ multiplex PCR, yet TCRdb's version contains in-frame clones alone and is incomplete. The sample has fewer than 200,000 clones, roughly 76% seen once; the top ten hold 4.9%. Specimen: PBMCs. The receptors were sampled from a young woman in good health and CMV-seropositive. The CDR3 runs from the conserved cysteine through the conserved F or W. The D gene is left open where the match is weak. Only part of the rows carry a size: once, few, many, or a class if the clone is expanded.

clone_size j_call d_call v_call cdr3_nt cdr3_aa
NA TRBJ1-3 NA TRBV6-5 TGTGCCAGCAGTTACTCGACAGGTTCTGGAAACACCATATATTTT CASSYSTGSGNTIYF
NA TRBJ1-4 TRBD1 TRBV10-1 TGCGCCAGCAGTGAGTCTACGACAGGGGGCTTTGAAAAACTGTTTTTT CASSESTTGGFEKLFF
NA TRBJ1-2 TRBD1 TRBV27 TGTGCCAGCAGTTTATCCGGCTCAGGGGGCTATGGCTACACCTTC CASSLSGSGGYGYTF
once TRBJ1-4 TRBD1 TRBV19 TGTGCCAGTAGTGTCGGACAGGGGACAGGTTGGGAAAAACTGTTTTTT CASSVGQGTGWEKLFF
NA TRBJ2-5 NA TRBV5-6 TGCGCCAGCAGCTTGGCCTCGACCCAGTACTTC CASSLASTQYF
NA TRBJ1-1 NA TRBV11-2 TGTGCCAGCAGCTTCGACTTTACTGGAGCTTTCTTT CASSFDFTGAFF
few TRBJ1-2 NA TRBV6-5 TGTGCCAGCAGTTACTCGGGTGAGGAGGATGTCTACACCTTC CASSYSGEEDVYTF
few TRBJ2-6 NA TRBV7-2 TGTGCCAGCAGCCCTCGTCGGGGAGGGGCCAACGTCCTGACTTTC CASSPRRGGANVLTF
NA TRBJ1-2 NA TRBV7-9 TGTGCCAGCAGCTTTTTTTCCCGCTATGGCTACACCTTC CASSFFSRYGYTF
once TRBJ2-3 TRBD1 TRBV28 TGTGCCAGCAGTGTGACAGGGGGGACAGATACGCAGTATTTT CASSVTGGTDTQYF
NA TRBJ2-1 NA TRBV6-5 TGTGCCACCACACGGGACGGGGGTTCCTACAATGAGCAGTTCTTC CATTRDGGSYNEQFF
NA TRBJ2-7 NA TRBV4-1 TGCGCCAGCAGCCAACCGGGACAAACCACCACCTACGAACAGTACTTC CASSQPGQTTTYEQYF
NA TRBJ2-2 NA TRBV14 TGTGCCAGCAGCCAAGATTGGATCCGCGGCACCGGGGAGCTGTTTTTT CASSQDWIRGTGELFF
NA TRBJ1-2 TRBD1 TRBV30 TGTGCCTGTCAAACAGGGGTGGTCGGCTATGGCTACACCTTC CACQTGVVGYGYTF
once TRBJ2-1 TRBD2 TRBV5-1 TGCGCCAGCAGCTTGGGACGGGGGGTCTACAATGAGCAGTTCTTC CASSLGRGVYNEQFF
few TRBJ1-1 TRBD1 TRBV6-1 TGTGCCAGCAGTGAAGGGGCGGGACAGTATTTTATGAACACTGAAGCTTTCTTT CASSEGAGQYFMNTEAFF
once TRBJ1-1 NA TRBV19 TGTGCCAGTAGTATAGTGGTCCCCGGGGACACTGAAGCTTTCTTT CASSIVVPGDTEAFF
once TRBJ2-4 NA TRBV29-1 TGCAGCGTTGAAGTCCAGGGAGGGGGTTGGTACATTCAGTACTTC CSVEVQGGGWYIQYF
NA TRBJ1-1 NA TRBV7-9 TGTGCCAGCAGCTCGCAGGGGAACACTGAAGCTTTCTTT CASSSQGNTEAFF
NA TRBJ1-1 TRBD1 TRBV11-2 TGTGCCAGCAGCTCGGACAGGGCCTGGACGTACACTGAAGCTTTCTTT CASSSDRAWTYTEAFF
NA TRBJ1-2 TRBD1 TRBV2 TGTGCCAGCCGGAACAGGGGAATTGGCTATGGCTACACCTTC CASRNRGIGYGYTF
NA TRBJ1-1 NA TRBV19 TGTGCCAGTAGTCTCTCCTACAGGGACCTTTCAATGAACACTGAAGCTTTCTTT CASSLSYRDLSMNTEAFF
once TRBJ1-3 TRBD1 TRBV13 TGTGCCAGCAGCCCGACAGGGGGAGGAAACACCATATATTTT CASSPTGGGNTIYF
once TRBJ2-7 NA TRBV7-9 TGTGCCAGCAGCTCCCCGAGCTCCTACGAGCAGTACTTC CASSSPSSYEQYF
NA TRBJ2-2 NA TRBV7-2 TGTGCCAGCAGCTTGATGCGGGGGCCCACCGGGGAGCTGTTTTTT CASSLMRGPTGELFF
NA TRBJ2-1 TRBD1 TRBV11-3 TGTGCCAGCAGCTTAGGGTCCGGGACAGGGGGGGATCAGGGGCAGTTCTTC CASSLGSGTGGDQGQFF
few TRBJ2-3 TRBD1 TRBV5-4 TGTGCCAGCAGCTCAGGGGGTCTCGGCGGCACAGATACGCAGTATTTT CASSSGGLGGTDTQYF
NA TRBJ1-5 NA TRBV15 TGTGCCACCAGCACCGGCAAGGGGACTATCCCCCAGCATTTT CATSTGKGTIPQHF
NA TRBJ1-2 TRBD1 TRBV4-2 TGTGCCAGCAGCCAAGATACCCCGGACAGGGTGGACTATGGCTACACCTTC CASSQDTPDRVDYGYTF
NA TRBJ2-7 NA TRBV29-1 TGCAGCGTTGTTCCCACAGGGGAGGCCTACGAGCAGTACTTC CSVVPTGEAYEQYF
NA TRBJ2-3 NA TRBV6-5 TGTGCCAGCAGCCAAAACACAGATACGCAGTATTTT CASSQNTDTQYF
NA TRBJ2-3 TRBD2 TRBV27 TGTGCCAGCAGTTTATCGGGGGGACTAGCGGGGTCAGATACGCAGTATTTT CASSLSGGLAGSDTQYF
NA TRBJ1-2 TRBD1 TRBV6-4 TGTGCCAGCAGCGGGGACAGGGGAGGTGGCTACACCTTC CASSGDRGGGYTF
NA TRBJ1-5 NA TRBV6-6 TGTGCCAGCAGTTACCCAGCCCGGGGTCAGCCCCAGCATTTT CASSYPARGQPQHF
NA TRBJ2-3 NA TRBV6-5 TGTGCCAGCAGTTACTCTGGGGGGGGGCGGTCAGATACGCAGTATTTT CASSYSGGGRSDTQYF
NA TRBJ1-4 NA TRBV5-3 TGTGCCAGAAGGGCCGTCAGGGTTACTGAAAAACTGTTTTTT CARRAVRVTEKLFF
NA TRBJ2-5 TRBD2 TRBV4-3 TGCGCCAGCAGCCAAGACTGGACTAGCGAGATACAAGAGACCCAGTACTTC CASSQDWTSEIQETQYF
few TRBJ2-7 NA TRBV5-1 TGCGCCAGCAGCTGGGGGGACGGCTTCCTCTACGAGCAGTACTTC CASSWGDGFLYEQYF
NA TRBJ2-1 NA TRBV19 TGTGCCAGTAGTCCCCCGGGACACACCGCGCAGTTCTTC CASSPPGHTAQFF